This paragraph covers one T cell receptor beta chain sequence. Its antigen is as yet unknown. The sample originates from a study of T-cell reconstitution after alpha-beta-depleted transplantation in children. It was with unique molecular identifiers that the TCRbeta library was prepared. MiXCR, run by TCRdb on the PCR reads, gives a single entry per CDR3 protein. The repertoire holds approximately 500,000 distinct CDR3 sequences, with about 10% as singletons. V dropped 1 base and J dropped 0 bases, with 16 bases sitting between them. Germline V CDR1 and CDR2: GTSNPN, SVGIG (reference sequence). This CDR3 contains 17 residues. General study points: Newly made T cells mostly supplied T-cell counts and diversity one year after transplant. There were reportedly several hundred expanded graft clones from which alpha-beta T cells came about two months after transplant. The origin of high day-60 TCRbeta diversity in some patients lay in surviving recipient T cells and thymic progenitors.

Sequenced material: PBMCs, taken before TCRalphabeta/CD19-depleted stem cell transplant. The TCR originated in a child aged 2 to 9 with inherited bone marrow failure, due to receive a stem cell transplant. The V call is TRBV30, the J call TRBJ2-1; D unclear. The CDR3 loop reads CAWSGSSAPSSYNEQFF. The DNA for the CDR3 is TGTGCCTGGAGTGGTTCGAGTGCCCCAAGCTCCTACAATGAGCAGTTCTTC. The variable domain in full, with the rest retrieved from reference TRBV30 and TRBJ2-1, is SQTIHQWPATLVQPVGSPLSLECTVEGTSNPNLYWYRQAAGRGLQLLFYSVGIGQISSEVPQNLSASRPQDRQFILSSKKLLLSDSGFYLCAWSGSSAPSSYNEQFFGPGTRLTVL.